A single sample is the source of the 7 T cell receptor beta chains below, sequenced in a study of T cells after yellow fever vaccination. Via MiXCR, TCRdb re-called the 5' RACE reads, giving one row per CDR3 protein. Here the sample spans approximately 27,000 distinct CDR3 sequences, 5.5% being singletons. The starting material was PBMCs, either bulk or a sorted T-cell subset (CD4+, CD8+, memory, or dextramer-sorted; not recorded which), obtained 15 days after the yellow fever booster vaccination. These receptors came from a man aged 25 to 45 who received the YFV17D yellow fever vaccine.

This clonotype was counted many times. The rearrangement uses TRBV20-1 and TRBJ2-3, with 9 bases lining up with TRBD2. This CDR3 is built from 17 residues. V was pared by 2 bases and J by 8 bases, with 17 bases of the junction left unmatched. Germline V gives CDR1 DFQATT, CDR2 SNEGSKA (reference sequence). The CDR3 sequence is CSARTHDWAGGPGTQYF. DNA for the CDR3: TGCAGTGCTAGAACCCACGATTGGGCGGGAGGGCCCGGTACGCAGTATTTT.

The chain links TRBV10-2 to TRBJ1-5, with D uncertain. Germline V gives CDR1 WSHSY, CDR2 SAAADI. There are 14 residues in the CDR3. The V end was cut by 5 bases, the J end by 0 bases, with 8 bases between. The CDR3 region has the DNA TGCGCCAGCAGTAGCTTTGATAGCAATCAGCCCCAGCATTTT. Its translation is CASSSFDSNQPQHF.

The chain links TRBV24-1 to TRBJ2-2; 9 bases agree with TRBD1. Trimming removed 9 bases from V and 1 base from J; junction bases left unmatched: 23. Germline lookup yields CDR1 KGHDR and CDR2 SFDVKD. This CDR3 has 21 residues. CDR3 coding DNA: TGTGCCACCTTTTATTCAAAAGTCCGGGACAGGGTTGTTTTGAACACCGGGGAGCTGTTTTTT. The encoded protein is CATFYSKVRDRVVLNTGELFF.

This clonotype has at least ten counts. The V and J genes are TRBV18 and TRBJ1-5, with 9 bases aligning to TRBD1. The CDR3 runs to 15 residues. The V and J ends lost 5 bases and 6 bases, in that order; junction bases with no gene match: 8. Germline V CDR1 and CDR2: KGHSH, LQKENI. In nucleotides, the CDR3 is TGTGCCAGCTCATCGGGACAGGGAGGAGGTCAGCCCCAGCATTTT. The encoded protein is CASSSGQGGGQPQHF. Using reference TRBV18 and TRBJ1-5 for the parts outside the CDR3, the full variable domain is NAGVMQNPRHLVRRRGQEARLRCSPMKGHSHVYWYRQLPEEGLKFMVYLQKENIIDESGMPKERFSAEFPKEGPSILRIQQVVRGDSAAYFCASSSGQGGGQPQHFGDGTRLSIL.

This clonotype was found many times. The chain uses TRBV7-2 and TRBJ2-4; D is uncertain. CDR1 is SGHTA and CDR2 is FQGNSA in the germline V gene. The CDR3 is 12 residues long. Trimming removed 2 bases from V and 6 bases from J, with 5 bases in between. In DNA, the CDR3 is TGTGCCAGCAGCTTACATGGAAACATTCAGTACTTC. Encoded protein: CASSLHGNIQYF.

This clonotype was counted at least ten times. J is TRBJ2-7 and V is TRBV28, with 7 bases aligning to TRBD1. The CDR3 is 15 residues long. From germline, CDR1 is MDHEN and CDR2 SYDVKM. V lost 4 bases to trimming and J lost 2 bases; unmatched junction nucleotides: 8. The CDR3 region has the DNA TGTGCCAGCAGTTCCAGGGACAGCCGAGCCTACGAGCAGTACTTC. Encoded protein: CASSSRDSRAYEQYF.

This clonotype was counted ten times or more. The V call is TRBV6-5, the J call TRBJ2-7, with D perhaps matching TRBD1 or TRBD2 (5 bases each). CDR3 size: 15 residues. The germline V gene encodes CDR1 MNHEY and CDR2 SVGAGI. V was pared by 6 bases and J by 0 bases, with 15 bases between. CDR3 in amino acids: CASSSGPASSYEQYF. The CDR3 DNA follows: TGTGCCAGCAGCTCGGGACCGGCCAGCTCCTACGAGCAGTACTTC.